These 30 T cell receptor beta chains share one sample of origin, sequenced in a study of T cells in Graves' hyperthyroidism and ophthalmopathy. Template material for amplifying TCR beta CDR3 regions consisted of RNA transcripts. TCR CDR3 regions were first amplified by RT-PCR with HTBI primers. TCRdb fed the multiplex PCR reads into MiXCR, producing one record per CDR3 protein. The top ten hold around 9.2% of the sample, which has around 400,000 distinct CDR3 sequences, around 14% seen once. Sequenced sample: blood. All receptors come from a woman between 18 and 30 years old with Graves' hyperthyroidism.

Many counts were recorded for this clonotype. V and J are TRBV2 and TRBJ2-5, with 9 nucleotides matching TRBD1. Per germline, CDR1 SNHLY and CDR2 FYNNEI. The CDR3 loop spans 14 amino acids. The trim removed 5 bases at V and 5 bases at J, leaving 6 bases unmatched. CDR3 nucleotide sequence: TGTGCCAGCAGTCGACAGGGGGTGGGCGAGACCCAGTACTTC. Translated, it gives CASSRQGVGETQYF.

The genes are TRBV9 and TRBJ2-5, with D possibly TRBD1 on 5 matching bases. Germline CDR1 reads SGDLS; CDR2 reads YYNGEE. V gave up 3 bases and J gave up 2 bases, with 8 bases separating them. There are 13 residues in the CDR3. CDR3: CASSGRGQETQYF. The CDR3 DNA reads as TGTGCCAGCAGCGGTAGGGGACAAGAGACCCAGTACTTC.

This clonotype was observed a handful of times. CDR3 protein: CSARGLGLDFEQYF. CDR3 nucleotides: TGCAGTGCTAGAGGGTTGGGACTAGACTTCGAGCAGTACTTC. The chain is built from TRBV20-1 and TRBJ2-7; TRBD2 matches 8 bases. Germline-derived CDR1 and CDR2 are DFQATT and SNEGSKA (reference sequence). The CDR3 is 14 amino acids. Losses at the gene ends were 1 base for V and 6 bases for J; bases not matched to a gene: 8.

This clonotype has just a few counts. The V and J genes are TRBV5-1 and TRBJ2-1; TRBD1 is a possible D gene (6 bases). CDR3 size: 14 residues. V lost 4 bases and J 5 bases, leaving 13 bases between the germline ends. Germline assignment: CDR1 SGHRS and CDR2 YFSETQ. CDR3 sequence (DNA): TGCGCCAGCAGCCACCCGGACAGACACAATGAGCAGTTCTTC. Its translation: CASSHPDRHNEQFF.

This clonotype came up many times. The rearrangement links TRBV5-1 to TRBJ1-1, with a weak D call TRBD1 (6 bases). Germline CDR1 reads SGHRS; CDR2 reads YFSETQ. V lost 4 bases and J lost 3, with 22 bases in between. The CDR3 has 17 residues. In nucleotides, the CDR3 is TGCGCCAGCAGCCTCTTTGGGGGCCCTCGAGGAGACACTGAAGCTTTCTTT. It translates to CASSLFGGPRGDTEAFF.

This clonotype occurred many times. The V and J genes are TRBV20-1 and TRBJ2-1; TRBD2 might be the D (6 bases). This CDR3 contains 15 residues. Per germline, CDR1 DFQATT and CDR2 SNEGSKA (reference sequence). With 7 bases removed from V and 5 bases from J, the gap between germline ends came to 21 bases. The CDR3 DNA sequence: TGCAGTGTACCCCTCCTAGCGAGATTGAACAATGAGCAGTTCTTC. Amino acid sequence: CSVPLLARLNNEQFF.

In its sample, this clonotype was seen many times. This rearrangement joins TRBV7-9 to TRBJ1-1, with D possibly being TRBD1 (6 bases). This CDR3 comprises 16 residues. Trimming removed 1 base at V and 5 bases at J, with 17 bases between. From germline, CDR1 is SEHNR and CDR2 FQNEAQ (reference sequence). The chain's CDR3 is CASSLVQWAGETEAFF. DNA for the CDR3: TGTGCCAGCAGCTTAGTTCAATGGGCAGGGGAGACTGAAGCTTTCTTT.

This clonotype was recorded at least ten times. The chain joins TRBV12-3 or TRBV12-4 to TRBJ1-1, with TRBD1 identical over 8 bases. Trimming took 6 bases from V and 4 from J; bases not matched to a gene: 10. The CDR3 consists of 15 residues. This chain's CDR3 is CASRDLGQGLTEAFF. CDR3 nucleotide sequence: TGTGCCAGCAGAGACCTAGGACAGGGACTCACTGAAGCTTTCTTT.

This clonotype was recorded a few times. The rearrangement links TRBV2 to TRBJ2-1; D is possibly TRBD2 (5 bases). The germline V gene has CDR1 SNHLY and CDR2 FYNNEI. Trimming shortened V by 6 bases and J by 6 bases, and 12 bases separated the two germline ends. The CDR3 extends over 13 amino acids. CDR3 DNA sequence: TGTGCCAGCAGCGGACTCACTACCAATGAGCAGTTCTTC. This translates into CASSGLTTNEQFF.

This clonotype came up many times. The rearrangement joins TRBV6-2 or TRBV6-3 to TRBJ1-6; TRBD1 is a possible D gene (5 bases). Germline CDR1 reads MNHEY; CDR2 reads SVGEGT. The CDR3 is made up of 18 amino acids. V was clipped by 7 bases and J by 0 bases, with 19 bases between them. The CDR3 coding sequence is TGTGCCAGCAACCGGGGCCCAACCCCAAGCTCCTATAATTCACCCCTCCACTTT. It encodes CASNRGPTPSSYNSPLHF.

This clonotype was observed a few times. The V call is TRBV19, the J call TRBJ1-5; D remains unclear. This CDR3 contains 13 residues. Trimming pared 5 bases from V and 0 bases from J, leaving 5 bases between. Germline V gene data show CDR1 as LNHDA and CDR2 as SQIVND (reference sequence). CDR3 nucleotide sequence: TGTGCCAGTAGTTCGACTAGCAATCAGCCCCAGCATTTT. Protein sequence: CASSSTSNQPQHF.

This clonotype was seen ten or more times. This chain uses TRBV28 with TRBJ2-7, with D unclear. This CDR3 comprises 14 residues. In germline, CDR1 is MDHEN, CDR2 SYDVKM. Between the trimmed V and J ends, which lost 5 bases and 6 bases, there was a span of 17 bases. The CDR3 bases are TGTGCCAGCAGTACGGTCTTCGGAGCCAGCGAGCAGTACTTC. The encoded protein is CASSTVFGASEQYF.

V and J are TRBV20-1 and TRBJ2-1; D ambiguous. The CDR3 consists of 13 residues. Germline-derived CDR1 and CDR2 are DFQATT and SNEGSKA (reference sequence). V lost 3 bases, J lost 2 bases, and 8 bases lay in between. The CDR3 DNA reads TGCAGTGCTAGGCCCACCGCCTACAATGAGCAGTTCTTC. Encoded protein: CSARPTAYNEQFF.

At least ten counts were recorded for this clonotype. The chain recombines TRBV3-1 with TRBJ1-6; the D is unclear. The CDR3 spans 15 residues. CDR1 and CDR2 (germline): LGHDT, YNNKEL (reference sequence). Trimming cost V 1 base and J 5 bases, with 9 bases left between them. DNA of the CDR3: TGTGCCAGCAGCCAAGGATCGGGAAATAATTCACCCCTCCACTTT. The encoded protein is CASSQGSGNNSPLHF.

Regarding this clonotype: Just one base apart from a much larger clone, this may be a read error. The chain combines TRBV2 with TRBJ1-1; D is unclear. This CDR3 spans 12 amino acids. CDR1 and CDR2 from the germline V gene are SNHLY and FYNNEI. This CDR3 reads CASNRERTGAFF. The CDR3 region has the DNA TGTGCCAGCAACCGAGAGAGGACTGGAGCTTTCTTT.

This clonotype was recorded at least ten times. The chain links TRBV5-1 to TRBJ2-5; D gene unclear. Germline V lookup: CDR1 SGHRS, CDR2 YFSETQ. The germline V and J ends were trimmed by 4 bases and 3 bases, with 13 bases remaining between them. The CDR3 totals 14 residues. CDR3 region: CASSMSLRKETQYF. The CDR3, as DNA: TGCGCCAGCAGCATGTCGTTACGAAAAGAGACCCAGTACTTC.

This clonotype has ten or more counts. The CDR3 nucleotides read TGTGCCAGCAGTGGGACAGCCCTGAACACTGAAGCTTTCTTT. This gives the protein CASSGTALNTEAFF. The chain is built from TRBV6-2 or TRBV6-3 and TRBJ1-1; 7 bases map to TRBD1. Per germline, CDR1 MNHEY and CDR2 SVGEGT. The trim removed 5 bases at V and 0 bases at J, leaving 3 bases unmatched. This CDR3 has 14 amino acids.

This clonotype appeared many times. The rearrangement joins TRBV6-2 or TRBV6-3 to TRBJ2-6; 7 bases fit TRBD1. Unmatched junction bases numbered 5, after V lost 6 bases and J lost 0 bases. The germline gives CDR1 MNHEY, CDR2 SVGEGT. The CDR3 length is 16 residues. CDR3 nucleotides: TGTGCCAGCAGACTGGGACAGCTCTCTGGGGCCAACGTCCTGACTTTC. The encoded protein is CASRLGQLSGANVLTF.

Details on this clonotype: It may be a read error: a sequence one base away is much more abundant. In nucleotides, the CDR3 is TGTGCCAGCAGCTTAAGGAATTCAGCTGAAGCTTTCTTT. Amino acid sequence: CASSLRNSAEAFF. The V call is TRBV7-8, the J call TRBJ1-1, with D hard to call. The CDR3 loop spans 13 amino acids. Trimming cost V 2 bases and J 6 bases, with 10 bases left between them. Germline CDR1 and CDR2: SGHVS and FQNEAQ.

The chain is built from TRBV24-1 and TRBJ2-1, with D possibly TRBD2 on 6 matching bases. Germline V CDR1 and CDR2: KGHDR, SFDVKD. This CDR3 has 15 residues. V was pared by 4 bases and J by 1 base, with 10 bases between. For the CDR3, the DNA is TGTGCCACCAGTGACCCCGGGGGTTCCTACAATGAGCAGTTCTTC. This codes for CATSDPGGSYNEQFF.

At least ten counts were recorded for this clonotype. CDR3 residues: CASSLVTAGAVYEQYF. The CDR3 DNA sequence: TGTGCCAGCAGCTTAGTCACCGCAGGGGCGGTTTACGAGCAGTACTTC. This chain connects TRBV11-2 to TRBJ2-7; possibly TRBD1 for D (6 bases). Trimming stripped 1 base from V and 4 bases from J, with 17 bases between. CDR1 and CDR2 (germline): SGHAT, FQNNGV. The CDR3 runs 16 residues.

This clonotype was observed many times. The rearrangement uses TRBV28 and TRBJ2-1; weak D call: TRBD1 (6 bases). Per the germline V gene, CDR1 is MDHEN and CDR2 is SYDVKM. The germline V and J ends were trimmed by 3 bases and 14 bases, with 14 bases remaining between them. The CDR3 has 12 residues. The CDR3 sequence: CASSLQRGKEFF. CDR3 nucleotides: TGTGCCAGCAGTTTGCAAAGGGGGAAGGAGTTCTTC.

This clonotype occurred many times. V and J are TRBV12-3 or TRBV12-4 and TRBJ2-7; D ambiguous. There are 14 residues in the CDR3. V was pared by 3 bases and J by 5 bases, with 14 bases between. CDR3 in DNA: TGTGCCAGCAGTTTTGGAGACCCCATCAACGAGCAGTACTTC. Its translation is CASSFGDPINEQYF.

This chain links TRBV7-3 with TRBJ1-5; D is perhaps TRBD1 (5 bases). Germline V gene sequence: CDR1 SGHTA, CDR2 FQGTGA. Trimming took 6 bases from V and 8 from J, leaving 14 bases between them. CDR3 length: 13 residues. The CDR3 DNA reads TGTGCCAGCAGTCGCGGAACAGGAGAGCCCCAGCATTTT. Amino acids: CASSRGTGEPQHF.

A note on this clonotype: This sequence may be a read error, since a much larger clone differs from it by one base. The genes are TRBV29-1 and TRBJ1-1; tentatively, D is TRBD1 (5 bases). The CDR3 totals 17 residues. The germline CDR1 and CDR2 sequences are SQVTM and ANQGSEA. The ends were cut back, 7 bases at V and 1 base at J, with 25 bases in the middle. The CDR3 is CSGAPPSKDRENTEAFF. CDR3 sequence (DNA): TGCAGCGGTGCCCCCCCGAGCAAAGACAGAGAGAACACTGAAGCTTTCTTT. Drawing the rest from reference TRBV29-1 and TRBJ1-1, the complete variable domain is SAVISQKPSRDICQRGTSLTIQCQVDSQVTMMFWYRQQPGQSLTLIATANQGSEATYESGFVIDKFPISRPNLTFSTLTVSNMSPEDSSIYLCSGAPPSKDRENTEAFFGQGTRLTVV.

This clonotype came up a few times. The chain has TRBV11-2 and TRBJ2-5; D remains ambiguous. Germline V gene sequence: CDR1 SGHAT, CDR2 FQNNGV. The CDR3 loop spans 11 amino acids. Deletions cut 4 bases from V and 11 bases from J, with 11 bases between. CDR3 in DNA: TGTGCCAGCAGCTCACTCGGCCTACAGTACTTC. It is translated as CASSSLGLQYF.

This clonotype was found many times. The gene calls are TRBV30 and TRBJ2-1; 10 bases are a match to TRBD2. Germline V gives CDR1 GTSNPN, CDR2 SVGIG (reference sequence). The CDR3 runs 17 residues. Unmatched junction bases numbered 8, after V lost 0 bases and J lost 3 bases. The CDR3 nucleotides read TGTGCCTGGAGTGTACTTAGGACTAGCGGCAACTACAATGAGCAGTTCTTC. Its protein product is CAWSVLRTSGNYNEQFF.

Many counts were recorded for this clonotype. The DNA for the CDR3 is TGCAGTGCCCCAGCGGGTTCCACTATCCATGAGCAGTTCTTC. Its translation: CSAPAGSTIHEQFF. The rearrangement links TRBV20-1 to TRBJ2-1; tentative D call: TRBD2 (6 bases). Germline CDR1 is DFQATT and CDR2 is SNEGSKA (reference sequence). Trimming took 6 bases from V and 8 from J, leaving 20 bases between them. The CDR3 consists of 14 residues.

There are a few counts of this clonotype. The chain combines TRBV28 with TRBJ1-5; no definite D call. The ends were cut back, 1 base at V and 7 bases at J, with 17 bases in the middle. Germline V gene data show CDR1 as MDHEN and CDR2 as SYDVKM. The CDR3 contains 16 residues. In DNA form, the CDR3 reads TGTGCCAGCAGTTTATCGTCGTGGGCAGGACCCCAGCCCCAGCATTTT. Translation gives CASSLSSWAGPQPQHF.

At least ten counts were recorded for this clonotype. This rearrangement joins TRBV28 to TRBJ1-2; 7 bases map to TRBD1. Per the germline V gene, CDR1 is MDHEN and CDR2 is SYDVKM. The CDR3 has 14 amino acids. V shed 5 bases, J shed 4 bases, and the junction held 7 bases outside the gene matches. This CDR3 is CASSPGGQFYGYTF. CDR3 coding DNA: TGTGCCAGCAGTCCTGGGGGACAGTTCTATGGCTACACCTTC.